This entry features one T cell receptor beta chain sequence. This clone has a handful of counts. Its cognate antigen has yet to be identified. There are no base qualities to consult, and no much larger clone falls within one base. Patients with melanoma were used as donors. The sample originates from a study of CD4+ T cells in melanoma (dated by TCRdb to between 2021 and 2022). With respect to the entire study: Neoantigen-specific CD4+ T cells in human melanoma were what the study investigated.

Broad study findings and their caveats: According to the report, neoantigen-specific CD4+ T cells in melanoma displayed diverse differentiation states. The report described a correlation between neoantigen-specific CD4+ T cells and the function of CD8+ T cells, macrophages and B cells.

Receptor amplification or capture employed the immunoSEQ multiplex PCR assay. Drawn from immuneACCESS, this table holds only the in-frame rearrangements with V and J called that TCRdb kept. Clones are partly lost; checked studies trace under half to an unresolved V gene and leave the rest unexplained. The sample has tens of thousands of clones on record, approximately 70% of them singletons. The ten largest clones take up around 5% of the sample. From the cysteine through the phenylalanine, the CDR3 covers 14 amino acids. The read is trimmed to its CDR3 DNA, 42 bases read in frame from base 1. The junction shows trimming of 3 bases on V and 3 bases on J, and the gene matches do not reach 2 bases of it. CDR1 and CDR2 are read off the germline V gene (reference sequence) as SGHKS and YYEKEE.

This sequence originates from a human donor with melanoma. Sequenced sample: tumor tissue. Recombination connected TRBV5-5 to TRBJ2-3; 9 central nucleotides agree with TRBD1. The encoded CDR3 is CASSSGQGTDTQYF. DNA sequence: TGTGCCAGCAGCTCGGGACAGGGAACAGATACGCAGTATTTT.